This T cell receptor (beta chain) was captured in a study of blood T cell repertoires in COVID-19. As for the study in general: Whether acute or convalescent, the COVID-19 samples came from the United States, Italy and Spain. Sources were T cells, B-cell-depleted T cells, or PBMCs; the material itself was cDNA or gDNA.

Original data processing: Estimation of nucleated cell counts relied on the amplification of reference gene primers. Measured with immunoSEQ multiplex PCR; TCRdb has only the in-frame clones, and not every one. That table furnishes V, J and clone size, whereas the DNA furnished D and trimming. The sample carries around 310,000 clones, about 89% recorded once. Sequencing was performed on peripheral blood. The TCR was taken from a woman aged 60 to 75 with acute or convalescent COVID-19.

As DNA, the CDR3 is TGTGCCAGCAGTTACTCTGAGGTTCTCTTCGTCTACGAGCAGTACTTC. This translates into CASSYSEVLFVYEQYF. The chain uses TRBV6-5 and TRBJ2-7; no definite D call. Trimming took off 0 bases at V and 3 bases at J, with 15 bases between the two ends. The V gene's germline CDR1 is MNHEY and CDR2 SVGAGI. CDR3 size: 16 residues.